This T cell receptor beta chain was sequenced in a study of OX40 agonist ivuxolimab in advanced cancers. Study-wide context: Intravenous ivuxolimab was administered to patients every 2 weeks at 0.01 to 10 mg/kg. Patients receiving dose escalation had hepatocellular carcinoma, melanoma, renal cell or head and neck cancer. Study results and limitations: The study found that CD8+ T cells averaged more expanded clones than CD4+. Nonresponders, in some cases, also had low normalized T-cell clonal expansion.

Here immunoSEQ multiplex PCR was the method, and the copy in TCRdb shows in-frame clones only, minus some. The table lists 23,000 or so clones, 83% of them singletons. The V gene's germline CDR1 is SGHVS and CDR2 FNYEAQ. Trimming left V 5 bases short and J 0 bases short, with 10 bases between. This CDR3 has 14 amino acids. In regard to this clone: Its cognate antigen is unknown.

The V and J genes are TRBV7-6 and TRBJ1-1; D is undetermined. The sequences come from CD4+ or CD8+ T cells sorted from blood, collected in a trial of the OX40 agonist ivuxolimab. The TCR sequence derives from an adult with an advanced solid tumor such as melanoma, head and neck, liver or kidney cancer. The CDR3 nucleotides are TGTGCCAGCAGCGTTGCGGGCGTGAACACTGAAGCTTTCTTT. This encodes CASSVAGVNTEAFF.